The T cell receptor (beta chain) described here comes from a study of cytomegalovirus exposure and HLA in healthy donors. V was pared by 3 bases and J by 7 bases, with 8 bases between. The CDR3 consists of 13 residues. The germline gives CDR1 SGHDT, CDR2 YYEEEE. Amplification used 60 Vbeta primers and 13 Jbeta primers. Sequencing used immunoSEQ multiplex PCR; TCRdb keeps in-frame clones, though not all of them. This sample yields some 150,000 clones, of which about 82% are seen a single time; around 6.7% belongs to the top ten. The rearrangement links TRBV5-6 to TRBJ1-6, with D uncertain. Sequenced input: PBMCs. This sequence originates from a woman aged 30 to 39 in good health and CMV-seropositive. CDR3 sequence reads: CASSSVWNSPLHF. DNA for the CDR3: TGTGCCAGCAGCTCGGTGTGGAATTCACCCCTCCACTTT.